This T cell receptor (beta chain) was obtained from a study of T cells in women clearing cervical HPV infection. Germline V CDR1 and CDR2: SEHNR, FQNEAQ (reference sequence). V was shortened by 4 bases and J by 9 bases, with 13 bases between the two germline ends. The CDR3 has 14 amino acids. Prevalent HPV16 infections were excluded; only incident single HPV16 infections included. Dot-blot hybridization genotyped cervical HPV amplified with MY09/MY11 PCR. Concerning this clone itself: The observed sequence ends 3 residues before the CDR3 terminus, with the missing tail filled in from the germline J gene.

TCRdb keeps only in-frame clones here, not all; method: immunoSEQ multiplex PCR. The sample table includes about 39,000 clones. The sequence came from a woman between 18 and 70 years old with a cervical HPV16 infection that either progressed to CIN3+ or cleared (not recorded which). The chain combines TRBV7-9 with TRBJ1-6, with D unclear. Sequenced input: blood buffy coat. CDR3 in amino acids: CASSYPTTGSPLHF. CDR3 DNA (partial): TGTGCCAGCAGCTACCCTACTACTGGTTCACCC.